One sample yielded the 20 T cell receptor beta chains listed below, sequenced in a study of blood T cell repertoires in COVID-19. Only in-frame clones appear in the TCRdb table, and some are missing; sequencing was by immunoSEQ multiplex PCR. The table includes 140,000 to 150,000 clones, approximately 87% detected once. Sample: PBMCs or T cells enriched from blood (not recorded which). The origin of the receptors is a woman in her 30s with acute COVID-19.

CDR3 amino acids: CASADRASTDTQYF. The CDR3 coding sequence is TGTGCCAGCGCAGACAGGGCAAGCACAGATACGCAGTATTTT. V gene TRBV6-6 combines with J gene TRBJ2-3; TRBD1 agrees at 7 bases. CDR3 length: 14 amino acids. Germline values: CDR1 MNHNY, CDR2 SVGAGI (reference sequence). Trimming removed 8 bases from V and 0 bases from J; junction bases left unmatched: 5.

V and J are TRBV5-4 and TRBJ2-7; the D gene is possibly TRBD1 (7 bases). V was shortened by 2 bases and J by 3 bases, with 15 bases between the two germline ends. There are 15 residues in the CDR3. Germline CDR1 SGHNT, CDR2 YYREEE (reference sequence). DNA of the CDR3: TGTGCCAGCAGCTTTACAGGGGACTTACGCTACGAGCAGTACTTC. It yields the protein CASSFTGDLRYEQYF. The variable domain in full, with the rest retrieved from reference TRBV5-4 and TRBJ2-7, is ETGVTQSPTHLIKTRGQQVTLRCSSQSGHNTVSWYQQALGQGPQFIFQYYREEENGRGNFPPRFSGLQFPNYSSELNVNALELDDSALYLCASSFTGDLRYEQYFGPGTRLTVT.

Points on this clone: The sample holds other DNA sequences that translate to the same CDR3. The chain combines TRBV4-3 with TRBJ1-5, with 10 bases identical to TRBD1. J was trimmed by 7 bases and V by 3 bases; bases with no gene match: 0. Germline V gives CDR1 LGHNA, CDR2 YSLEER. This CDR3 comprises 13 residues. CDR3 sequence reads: CASSQDRGQPQHF. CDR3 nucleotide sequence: TGCGCCAGCAGCCAGGACAGGGGGCAGCCCCAGCATTTT.

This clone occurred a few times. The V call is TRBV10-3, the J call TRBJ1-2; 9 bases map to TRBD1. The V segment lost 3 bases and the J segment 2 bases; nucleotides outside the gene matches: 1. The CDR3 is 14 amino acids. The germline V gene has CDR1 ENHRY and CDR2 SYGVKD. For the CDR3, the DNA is TGTGCCATCAGTGATGGGACAGGGAACTATGGCTACACCTTC. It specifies CAISDGTGNYGYTF.

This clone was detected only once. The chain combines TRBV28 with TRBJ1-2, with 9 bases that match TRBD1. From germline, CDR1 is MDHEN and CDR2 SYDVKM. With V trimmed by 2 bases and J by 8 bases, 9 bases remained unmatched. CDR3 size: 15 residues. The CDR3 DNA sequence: TGTGCCAGCAGTTTACCGGACAGGGGACGGGAGGGCTACACCTTC. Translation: CASSLPDRGREGYTF.

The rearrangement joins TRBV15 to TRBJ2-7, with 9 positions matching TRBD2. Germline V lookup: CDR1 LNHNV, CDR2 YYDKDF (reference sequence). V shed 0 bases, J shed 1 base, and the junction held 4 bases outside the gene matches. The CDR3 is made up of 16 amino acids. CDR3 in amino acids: CATSRDLSGRSYEQYF. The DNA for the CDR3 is TGTGCCACCAGCAGAGATTTAAGCGGGAGGTCCTACGAGCAGTACTTC.

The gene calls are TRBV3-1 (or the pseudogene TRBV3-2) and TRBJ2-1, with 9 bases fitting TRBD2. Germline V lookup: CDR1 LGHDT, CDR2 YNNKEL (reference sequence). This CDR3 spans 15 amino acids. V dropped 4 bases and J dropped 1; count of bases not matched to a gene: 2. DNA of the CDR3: TGTGCCAGCAGCCTTAGCGGGAGATCCTACAATGAGCAGTTCTTC. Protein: CASSLSGRSYNEQFF.

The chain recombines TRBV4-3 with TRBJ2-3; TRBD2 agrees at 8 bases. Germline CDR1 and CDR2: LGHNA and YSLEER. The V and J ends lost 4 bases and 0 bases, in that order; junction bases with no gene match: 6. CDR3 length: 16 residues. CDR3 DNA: TGCGCCAGCAGCCCCGATAGCGGGGCTAGCACAGATACGCAGTATTTT. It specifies CASSPDSGASTDTQYF.

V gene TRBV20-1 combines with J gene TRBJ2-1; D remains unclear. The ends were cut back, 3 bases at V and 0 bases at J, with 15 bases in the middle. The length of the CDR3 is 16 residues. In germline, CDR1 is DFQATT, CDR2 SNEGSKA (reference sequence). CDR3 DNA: TGCAGTGCTAGTTCTTATGGTGGTAGCTCCTACAATGAGCAGTTCTTC. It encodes CSASSYGGSSYNEQFF.

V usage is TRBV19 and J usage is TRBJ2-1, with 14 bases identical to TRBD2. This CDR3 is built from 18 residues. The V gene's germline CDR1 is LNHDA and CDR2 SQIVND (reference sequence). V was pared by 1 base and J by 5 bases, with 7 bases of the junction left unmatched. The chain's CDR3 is CASSIVGTSGSFDNEQFF. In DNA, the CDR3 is TGTGCCAGTAGTATAGTCGGGACTAGCGGGAGCTTCGACAATGAGCAGTTCTTC.

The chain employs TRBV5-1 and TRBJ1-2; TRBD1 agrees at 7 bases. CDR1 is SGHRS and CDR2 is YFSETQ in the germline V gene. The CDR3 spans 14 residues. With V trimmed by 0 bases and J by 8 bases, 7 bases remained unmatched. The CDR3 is CASSLGTGVVGYTF. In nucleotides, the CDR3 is TGCGCCAGCAGCTTGGGCACAGGGGTGGTGGGCTACACCTTC.

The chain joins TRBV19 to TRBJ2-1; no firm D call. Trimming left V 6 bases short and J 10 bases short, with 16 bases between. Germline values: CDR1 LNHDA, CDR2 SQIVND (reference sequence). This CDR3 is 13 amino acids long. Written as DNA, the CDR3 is TGTGCCAGTAGCTTTTCTAGGTCGGAGGAGCAGTTCTTC. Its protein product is CASSFSRSEEQFF.

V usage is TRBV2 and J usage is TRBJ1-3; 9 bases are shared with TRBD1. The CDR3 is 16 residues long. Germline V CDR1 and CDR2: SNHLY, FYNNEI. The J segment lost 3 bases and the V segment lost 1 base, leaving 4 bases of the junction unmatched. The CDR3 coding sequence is TGTGCCAGCAGTGAAGACAGGGGGCTAAGTGGAAACACCATATATTTT. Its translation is CASSEDRGLSGNTIYF.

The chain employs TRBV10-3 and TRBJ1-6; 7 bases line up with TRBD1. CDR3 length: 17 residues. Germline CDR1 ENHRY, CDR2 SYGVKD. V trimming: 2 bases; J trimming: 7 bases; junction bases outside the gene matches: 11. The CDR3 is CAISERQGHLLNSPLHF. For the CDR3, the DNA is TGTGCCATCAGTGAGCGACAGGGACACCTTCTAAATTCACCCCTCCACTTT.

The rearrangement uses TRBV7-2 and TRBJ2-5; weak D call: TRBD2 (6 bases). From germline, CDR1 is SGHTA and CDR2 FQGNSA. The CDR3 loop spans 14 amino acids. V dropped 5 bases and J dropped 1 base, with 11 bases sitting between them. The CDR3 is CASSKMGGQETQYF. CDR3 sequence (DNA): TGTGCCAGCAGCAAAATGGGGGGCCAAGAGACCCAGTACTTC.

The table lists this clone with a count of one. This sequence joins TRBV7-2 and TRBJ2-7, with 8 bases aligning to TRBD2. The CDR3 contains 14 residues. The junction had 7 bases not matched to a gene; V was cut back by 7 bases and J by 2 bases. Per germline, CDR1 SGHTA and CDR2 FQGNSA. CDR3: CASTPTSVPYEQYF. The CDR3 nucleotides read TGTGCCAGCACCCCGACTAGCGTACCCTACGAGCAGTACTTC.

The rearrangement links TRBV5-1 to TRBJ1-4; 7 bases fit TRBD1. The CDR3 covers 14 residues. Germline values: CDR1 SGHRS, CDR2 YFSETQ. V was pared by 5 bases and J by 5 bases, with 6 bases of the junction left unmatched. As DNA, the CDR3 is TGCGCCAGCAGGCGGGACAGAGAAAATGAAAAACTGTTTTTT. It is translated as CASRRDRENEKLFF.

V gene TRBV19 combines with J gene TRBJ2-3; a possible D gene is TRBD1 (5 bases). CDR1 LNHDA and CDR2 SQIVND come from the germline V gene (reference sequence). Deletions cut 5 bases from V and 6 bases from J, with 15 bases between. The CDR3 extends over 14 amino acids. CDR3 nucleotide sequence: TGTGCCAGTAGTCAGGACACCCCTCCCGATACGCAGTATTTT. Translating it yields CASSQDTPPDTQYF. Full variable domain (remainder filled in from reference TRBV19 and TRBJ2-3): DGGITQSPKYLFRKEGQNVTLSCEQNLNHDAMYWYRQDPGQGLRLIYYSQIVNDFQKGDIAEGYSVSREKKESFPLTVTSAQKNPTAFYLCASSQDTPPDTQYFGPGTRLTVL.

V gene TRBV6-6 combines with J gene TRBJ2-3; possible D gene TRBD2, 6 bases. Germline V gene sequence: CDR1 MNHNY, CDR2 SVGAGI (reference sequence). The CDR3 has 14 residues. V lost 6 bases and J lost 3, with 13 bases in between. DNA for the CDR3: TGTGCCAGCAGCCAGGCGGGGAGGACAGATACGCAGTATTTT. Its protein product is CASSQAGRTDTQYF.

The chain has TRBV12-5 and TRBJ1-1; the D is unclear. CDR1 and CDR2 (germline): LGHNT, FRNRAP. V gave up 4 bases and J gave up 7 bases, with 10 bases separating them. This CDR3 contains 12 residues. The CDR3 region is CASGWATVEAFF. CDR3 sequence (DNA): TGTGCTAGTGGTTGGGCAACGGTTGAAGCTTTCTTT.